These 21 T cell receptor beta chains were sequenced from one sample in a study of shared clonotypes between healthy human individuals. Assay: immunoSEQ multiplex PCR; the TCRdb copy retains only in-frame clones and omits some. The sample holds 150,000 to 200,000 clones, around 63% seen once. Sequences were obtained from memory CD4+ T cells sorted from blood. The subset denotes: CD45RA-negative fraction. These receptors were taken from a man in his thirties or forties in good health.

This clone occurred a few times. This chain connects TRBV11-3 to TRBJ2-1; TRBD1 aligns across 7 bases. Germline-derived CDR1 and CDR2 are SGHNT and YENEEA. CDR3 length equals 14 residues. Trimming at V came to 5 bases and at J to 5 bases, leaving 6 bases not matched to a gene. CDR3: CASSKGAGNNEQFF. The CDR3 DNA follows: TGTGCCAGCAGCAAGGGGGCGGGTAACAATGAGCAGTTCTTC.

V and J are TRBV13 and TRBJ1-3; D ambiguous. Germline CDR1 reads PRHDT; CDR2 reads FYEKMQ (reference sequence). V was pared by 2 bases and J by 4 bases, with 15 bases between. The CDR3 is 16 amino acids. In nucleotides, the CDR3 is TGTGCCAGCAGCTTACGCGGGCGCAATGGCGGAAACACCATATATTTT. This encodes CASSLRGRNGGNTIYF.

The rearrangement uses TRBV9 and TRBJ2-1; D not certain. V dropped 0 bases and J dropped 2 bases, with 6 bases sitting between them. The length of the CDR3 is 14 residues. CDR1 SGDLS and CDR2 YYNGEE come from the germline V gene. CDR3 in amino acids: CASSVAVTYNEQFF. In nucleotides, the CDR3 is TGTGCCAGCAGCGTAGCAGTTACCTACAATGAGCAGTTCTTC. The full variable domain, rest sourced from reference TRBV9 and TRBJ2-1, is DSGVTQTPKHLITATGQRVTLRCSPRSGDLSVYWYQQSLDQGLQFLIQYYNGEERAKGNILERFSAQQFPDLHSELNLSSLELGDSALYFCASSVAVTYNEQFFGPGTRLTVL.

The chain is built from TRBV9 and TRBJ2-1; TRBD2 matches at 7 bases. The CDR3 runs to 16 residues. Trimming removed 0 bases from V and 1 base from J; junction bases left unmatched: 4. CDR1 and CDR2 from the germline V gene are SGDLS and YYNGEE. CDR3 loop: CASSVGPAGSYNEQFF. DNA of the CDR3: TGTGCCAGCAGCGTAGGCCCAGCGGGGTCCTACAATGAGCAGTTCTTC.

The chain couples TRBV7-3 to TRBJ2-3; a possible D gene is TRBD2 (6 bases). V was cut by 5 bases and J by 0 bases, with 12 bases left in between. In germline, CDR1 is SGHTA, CDR2 FQGTGA. The CDR3 is 15 amino acids. Here the CDR3 DNA reads TGTGCCAGCAGCCAAAACGCGGGGAGCACAGATACGCAGTATTTT. It translates to CASSQNAGSTDTQYF.

This chain links TRBV6-5 with TRBJ1-2; possible D gene TRBD1, 5 bases. V was clipped by 2 bases and J by 2 bases, with 15 bases between them. The CDR3 extends over 16 amino acids. In germline, CDR1 is MNHEY, CDR2 SVGAGI. The CDR3 sequence: CASSYRGTDRNYGYTF. The CDR3 nucleotides are TGTGCCAGCAGTTACCGGGGTACAGACAGAAACTATGGCTACACCTTC.

This clone showed up just a few times. The J gene is TRBJ2-6, the V gene TRBV4-2; 7 bases align to TRBD2. V lost 2 bases, J lost 0 bases, and 7 bases stayed unmatched. The CDR3 runs to 18 residues. Germline lookup yields CDR1 LGHNA and CDR2 YNFKEQ. The CDR3 nucleotides read TGTGCCAGCAGCCAACGGGCTAGCGGTCTCTCTGGGGCCAACGTCCTGACTTTC. This gives the protein CASSQRASGLSGANVLTF.

The V and J genes are TRBV2 and TRBJ2-7; maybe TRBD1 (5 bases). V was trimmed by 3 bases and J by 6 bases, leaving 12 bases between them. CDR3 length equals 13 residues. In germline, CDR1 is SNHLY, CDR2 FYNNEI. The CDR3 nucleotides read TGTGCCAGCAGTGAGGGCAGGGCTGGCGAGCAGTACTTC. It encodes CASSEGRAGEQYF.

V is TRBV5-6 and J is TRBJ1-5; D unresolved. Germline CDR1 is SGHDT and CDR2 is YYEEEE. CDR3 length: 14 amino acids. V shed 0 bases and J shed 5 bases, with 9 bases lying between them. CDR3 bases: TGTGCCAGCAGCTTGGCTGGGAGGGATCAGCCCCAGCATTTT. The encoded protein is CASSLAGRDQPQHF.

This clone was seen only a few times. The CDR3, as DNA: TGTGCCAGAAGACTAGCGGGAGGGACAGATACGCAGTATTTT. Translation gives CARRLAGGTDTQYF. V usage is TRBV2 and J usage is TRBJ2-3; TRBD2 aligns across 14 bases. The germline gives CDR1 SNHLY, CDR2 FYNNEI. This CDR3 is 14 amino acids long. Trimming took 9 bases from V and 3 from J; bases not matched to a gene: 2.

This rearrangement joins TRBV18 to TRBJ2-1; 9 nucleotides match TRBD1. The CDR3 length is 19 residues. V gave up 3 bases and J gave up 9 bases; unmatched junction bases: 21. Germline lookup yields CDR1 KGHSH and CDR2 LQKENI. CDR3: CASSPPRGASTGGAVEQFF. The CDR3 DNA follows: TGTGCCAGCTCACCGCCCCGAGGGGCGAGTACAGGGGGCGCGGTTGAGCAGTTCTTC.

V usage is TRBV11-2 and J usage is TRBJ1-5; a weak D match, TRBD1 (6 bases). Germline V gene lookup returns CDR1 SGHAT and CDR2 FQNNGV. The CDR3 is made up of 15 amino acids. Trimming removed 5 bases at V and 3 bases at J, with 14 bases between. The CDR3 coding sequence is TGTGCCAGCAGCGAGGCGGGGGGCTCCAATCAGCCCCAGCATTTT. It specifies CASSEAGGSNQPQHF.

The rearrangement joins TRBV7-2 to TRBJ2-1; 8 nucleotides match TRBD1. Trimming removed 0 bases from V and 7 bases from J; junction bases left unmatched: 17. Germline values: CDR1 SGHTA, CDR2 FQGNSA. The CDR3 consists of 19 residues. As DNA, the CDR3 is TGTGCCAGCAGCTTAGCGGGATTGGGGGCGGGACAGGCGATAAATGAGCAGTTCTTC. It codes for CASSLAGLGAGQAINEQFF.

This clone has more than one count but fewer than ten. The chain employs TRBV29-1 and TRBJ2-2; a weak D match, TRBD1 (6 bases). Germline V gene lookup returns CDR1 SQVTM and CDR2 ANQGSEA. This CDR3 spans 14 amino acids. Trimming cost V 7 bases and J 6 bases, with 18 bases left between them. In DNA form, the CDR3 reads TGCAGCGCTGGGGGCAGGGCGAGGGCCGGGGAGCTGTTTTTT. Amino acid sequence: CSAGGRARAGELFF.

In the case of this clone: Additional DNA sequences in this sample encode the identical CDR3. This chain uses TRBV28 with TRBJ2-7, with no clear D. The V end was cut by 3 bases, the J end by 2 bases, with 5 bases between. The CDR3 is made up of 12 amino acids. The V gene's germline CDR1 is MDHEN and CDR2 SYDVKM. In DNA form, the CDR3 reads TGTGCCAGCAGTTTGTCCCCCTACGAGCAGTACTTC. This translates into CASSLSPYEQYF. Full variable domain (outside the CDR3, taken from reference TRBV28 and TRBJ2-7): DVKVTQSSRYLVKRTGEKVFLECVQDMDHENMFWYRQDPGLGLRLIYFSYDVKMKEKGDIPEGYSVSREKKERFSLILESASTNQTSMYLCASSLSPYEQYFGPGTRLTVT.

The chain links TRBV18 to TRBJ2-5, with D possibly TRBD2 on 5 matching bases. The CDR3 runs to 14 residues. V was clipped by 2 bases and J by 1 base, with 8 bases between them. The V gene's germline CDR1 is KGHSH and CDR2 LQKENI. The DNA for the CDR3 is TGTGCCAGCTCACCAAGGAGCGGCCAAGAGACCCAGTACTTC. This sequence encodes CASSPRSGQETQYF. The variable domain in full, with the rest retrieved from reference TRBV18 and TRBJ2-5, is NAGVMQNPRHLVRRRGQEARLRCSPMKGHSHVYWYRQLPEEGLKFMVYLQKENIIDESGMPKERFSAEFPKEGPSILRIQQVVRGDSAAYFCASSPRSGQETQYFGPGTRLLVL.

This clone has just a few counts. The chain is built from TRBV2 and TRBJ1-4, with D uncertain. The CDR3 contains 15 residues. V gave up 6 bases and J gave up 5 bases, with 16 bases separating them. Germline loops: CDR1 SNHLY, CDR2 FYNNEI. CDR3 DNA sequence: TGTGCCAGCAGAGGTTTACGGGGAGGGAATGAAAAACTGTTTTTT. Translation gives CASRGLRGGNEKLFF. The full variable domain, rest sourced from reference TRBV2 and TRBJ1-4, is EPEVTQTPSHQVTQMGQEVILRCVPISNHLYFYWYRQILGQKVEFLVSFYNNEISEKSEIFDDQFSVERPDGSNFTLKIRSTKLEDSAMYFCASRGLRGGNEKLFFGSGTQLSVL.

The chain joins TRBV18 to TRBJ1-1, with D perhaps matching TRBD1 (5 bases). The CDR3 length is 14 residues. V was shortened by 6 bases and J by 5 bases, with 16 bases between the two germline ends. Germline V gene sequence: CDR1 KGHSH, CDR2 LQKENI. The CDR3 DNA reads TGTGCCAGCTCGCCCGGGGGGGTGAGGACTGAAGCTTTCTTT. Protein: CASSPGGVRTEAFF.

This sequence joins TRBV2 and TRBJ2-1, with 7 bases lining up with TRBD1. This CDR3 has 15 residues. Trimming removed 6 bases from V and 4 bases from J; junction bases left unmatched: 9. The germline CDR1 and CDR2 sequences are SNHLY and FYNNEI. The chain's CDR3 is CASRAGTEHYNEQFF. CDR3 DNA: TGTGCCAGCAGGGCCGGGACAGAACATTACAATGAGCAGTTCTTC.

The chain has TRBV5-6 and TRBJ2-3; D is possibly TRBD1 (6 bases). The germline V and J ends were trimmed by 4 bases and 2 bases, with 17 bases remaining between them. Germline CDR1 SGHDT, CDR2 YYEEEE. The CDR3 length is 16 residues. CDR3 in amino acids: CASSDGGRGYTDTQYF. Written as DNA, the CDR3 is TGTGCCAGCAGCGACGGTGGCAGGGGCTACACAGATACGCAGTATTTT.

The chain combines TRBV29-1 with TRBJ2-1; 7 bases match TRBD1. The CDR3 is 13 residues long. Germline loops: CDR1 SQVTM, CDR2 ANQGSEA. The V segment lost 1 base and the J segment 4 bases; nucleotides outside the gene matches: 1. CDR3 sequence reads: CSVEGQGYNEQFF. DNA for the CDR3: TGCAGCGTTGAAGGACAGGGATACAATGAGCAGTTCTTC.